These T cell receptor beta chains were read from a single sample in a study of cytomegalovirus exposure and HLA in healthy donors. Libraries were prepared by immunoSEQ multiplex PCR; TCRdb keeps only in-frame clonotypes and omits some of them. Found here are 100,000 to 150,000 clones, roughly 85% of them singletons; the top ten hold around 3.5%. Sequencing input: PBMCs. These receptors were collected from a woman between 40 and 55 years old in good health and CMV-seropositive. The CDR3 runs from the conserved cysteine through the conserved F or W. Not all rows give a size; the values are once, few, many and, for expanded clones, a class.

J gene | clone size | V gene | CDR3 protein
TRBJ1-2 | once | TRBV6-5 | CASRQQVSYGYTF
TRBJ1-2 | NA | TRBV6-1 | CASSLRGATNYGYTF
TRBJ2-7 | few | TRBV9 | CASSVVADSAYEQYF
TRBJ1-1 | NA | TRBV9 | CASSALLPGGTEAFF
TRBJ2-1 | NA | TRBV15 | CATSLKRGYNNEQFF
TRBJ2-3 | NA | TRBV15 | CATSSGTGSDTQYF
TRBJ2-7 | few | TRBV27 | CASSLSTSTLNEQYF
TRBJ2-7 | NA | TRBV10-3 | CAISRDSYEQYF
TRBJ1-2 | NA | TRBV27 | CASSFGTGDGYTF
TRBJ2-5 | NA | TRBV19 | CASTFGLAGALGKETQYF
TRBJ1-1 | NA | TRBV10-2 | CASCGGHPGPEAFF
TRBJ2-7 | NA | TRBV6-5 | CASSYSSGATYEQYF
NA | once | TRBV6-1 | CASSDVGHLYEQYF
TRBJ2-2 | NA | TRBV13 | CASSLVSGRYNTGELFF
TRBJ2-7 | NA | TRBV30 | CASRGLLPSYEQYF
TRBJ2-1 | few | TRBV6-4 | CASSEEGDSYNEQFF
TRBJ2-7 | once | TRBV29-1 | CSVEVASGRYEQYF
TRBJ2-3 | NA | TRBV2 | CASRKQGPSDTQYF
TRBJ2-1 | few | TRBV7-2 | CASSLGDRGHEQFF
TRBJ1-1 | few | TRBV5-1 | CASSLASGNTEAFF